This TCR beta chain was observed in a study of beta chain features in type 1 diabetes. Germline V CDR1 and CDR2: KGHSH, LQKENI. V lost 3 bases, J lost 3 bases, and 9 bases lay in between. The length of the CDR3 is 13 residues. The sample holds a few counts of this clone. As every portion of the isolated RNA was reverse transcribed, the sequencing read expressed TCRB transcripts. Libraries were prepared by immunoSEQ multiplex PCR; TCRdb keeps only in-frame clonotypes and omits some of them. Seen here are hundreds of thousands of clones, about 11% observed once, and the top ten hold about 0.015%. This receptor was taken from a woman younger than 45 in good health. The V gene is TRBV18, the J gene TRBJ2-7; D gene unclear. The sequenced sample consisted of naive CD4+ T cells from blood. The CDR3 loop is CASSPISNYEQYF. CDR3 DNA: TGTGCCAGCTCACCCATCAGTAACTACGAGCAGTACTTC.